The following is a TCR beta chain sequence with its context. This sample is drawn from a study of identical twins. Template switching added a universal primer site, and cDNA bore unique molecular identifiers. MiXCR, run by TCRdb on the 5' RACE reads, gives a single entry per CDR3 protein. The top ten hold 0.25% to 0.3% of the sample, which has 1.5 million or so distinct CDR3 sequences, about 31% seen once. All donors comprised healthy Caucasians. Sequencing was carried out using cord blood. This TCR came from a newborn girl in good health.

CDR3 residues: CASSVYQEPHEQYF. As DNA, the CDR3 is TGTGCCAGCAGCGTCTACCAGGAACCCCACGAGCAGTACTTC. The chain has TRBV28 and TRBJ2-7, with D uncertain. CDR3 length: 14 amino acids. Trimming pared 6 bases from V and 5 bases from J, leaving 17 bases between. Germline CDR1 reads MDHEN; CDR2 reads SYDVKM.